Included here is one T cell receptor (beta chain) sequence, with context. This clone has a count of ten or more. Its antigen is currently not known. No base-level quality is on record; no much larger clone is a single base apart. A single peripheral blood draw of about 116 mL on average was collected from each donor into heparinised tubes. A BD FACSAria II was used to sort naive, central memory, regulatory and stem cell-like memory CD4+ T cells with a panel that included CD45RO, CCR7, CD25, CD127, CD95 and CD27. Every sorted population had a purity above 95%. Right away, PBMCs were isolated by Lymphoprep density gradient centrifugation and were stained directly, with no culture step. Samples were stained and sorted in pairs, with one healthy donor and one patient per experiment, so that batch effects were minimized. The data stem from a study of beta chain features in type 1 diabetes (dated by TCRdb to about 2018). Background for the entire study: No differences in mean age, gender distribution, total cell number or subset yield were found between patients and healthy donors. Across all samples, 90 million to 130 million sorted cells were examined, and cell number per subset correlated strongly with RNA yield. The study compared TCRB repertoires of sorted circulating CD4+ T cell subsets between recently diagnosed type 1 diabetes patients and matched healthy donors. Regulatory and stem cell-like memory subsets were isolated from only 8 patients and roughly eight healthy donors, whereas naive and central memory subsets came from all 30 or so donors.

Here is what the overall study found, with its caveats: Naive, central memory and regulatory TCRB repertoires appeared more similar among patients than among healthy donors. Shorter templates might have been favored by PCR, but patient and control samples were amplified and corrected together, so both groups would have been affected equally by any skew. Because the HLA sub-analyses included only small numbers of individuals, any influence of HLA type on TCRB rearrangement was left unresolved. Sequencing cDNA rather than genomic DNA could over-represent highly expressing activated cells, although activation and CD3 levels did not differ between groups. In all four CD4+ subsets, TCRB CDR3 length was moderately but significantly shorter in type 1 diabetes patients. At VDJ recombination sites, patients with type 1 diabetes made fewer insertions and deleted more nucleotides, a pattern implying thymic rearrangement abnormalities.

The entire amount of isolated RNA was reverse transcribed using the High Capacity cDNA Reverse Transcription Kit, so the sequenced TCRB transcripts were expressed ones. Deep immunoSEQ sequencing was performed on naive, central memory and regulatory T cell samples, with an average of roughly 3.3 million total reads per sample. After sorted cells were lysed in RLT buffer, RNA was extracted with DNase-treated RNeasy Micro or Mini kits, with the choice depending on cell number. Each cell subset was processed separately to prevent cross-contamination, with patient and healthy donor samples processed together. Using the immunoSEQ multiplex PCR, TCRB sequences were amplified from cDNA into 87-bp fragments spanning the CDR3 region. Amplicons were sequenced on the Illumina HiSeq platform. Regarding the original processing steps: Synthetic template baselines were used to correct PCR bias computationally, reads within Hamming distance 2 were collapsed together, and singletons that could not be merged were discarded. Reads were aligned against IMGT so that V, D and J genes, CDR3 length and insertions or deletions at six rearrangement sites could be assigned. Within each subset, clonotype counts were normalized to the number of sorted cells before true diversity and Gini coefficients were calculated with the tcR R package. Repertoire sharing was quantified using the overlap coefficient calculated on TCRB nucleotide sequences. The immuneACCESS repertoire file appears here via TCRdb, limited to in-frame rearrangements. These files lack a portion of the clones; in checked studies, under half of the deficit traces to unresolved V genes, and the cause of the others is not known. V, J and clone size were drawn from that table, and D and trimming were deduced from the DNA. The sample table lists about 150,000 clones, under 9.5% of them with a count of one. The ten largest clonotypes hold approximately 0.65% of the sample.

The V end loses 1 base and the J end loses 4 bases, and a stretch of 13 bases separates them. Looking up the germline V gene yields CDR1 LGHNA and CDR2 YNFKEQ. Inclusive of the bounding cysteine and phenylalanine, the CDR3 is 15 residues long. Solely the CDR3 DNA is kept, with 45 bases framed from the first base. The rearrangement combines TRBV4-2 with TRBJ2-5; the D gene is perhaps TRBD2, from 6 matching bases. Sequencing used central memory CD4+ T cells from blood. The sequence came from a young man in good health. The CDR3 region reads CASSQGAGGGETQYF. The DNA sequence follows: TGTGCCAGCAGCCAAGGAGCGGGCGGAGGAGAGACCCAGTACTTC.